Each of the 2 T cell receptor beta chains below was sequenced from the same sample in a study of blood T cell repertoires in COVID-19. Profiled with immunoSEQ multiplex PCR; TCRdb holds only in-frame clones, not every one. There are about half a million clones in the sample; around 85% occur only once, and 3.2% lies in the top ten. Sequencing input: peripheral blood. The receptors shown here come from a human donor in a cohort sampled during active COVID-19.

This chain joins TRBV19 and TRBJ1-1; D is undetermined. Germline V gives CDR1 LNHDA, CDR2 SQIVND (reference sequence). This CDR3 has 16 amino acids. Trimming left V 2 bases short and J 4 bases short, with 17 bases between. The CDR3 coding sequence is TGTGCCAGTAGTATAAACGGAGAACGGGTGGGCACTGAAGCTTTCTTT. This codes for CASSINGERVGTEAFF.

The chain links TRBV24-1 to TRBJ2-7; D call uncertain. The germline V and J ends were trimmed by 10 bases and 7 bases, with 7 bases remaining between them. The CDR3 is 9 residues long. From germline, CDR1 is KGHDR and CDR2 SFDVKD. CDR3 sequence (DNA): TGTGCCACGTGGCGGGAGCAGTACTTC. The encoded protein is CATWREQYF.